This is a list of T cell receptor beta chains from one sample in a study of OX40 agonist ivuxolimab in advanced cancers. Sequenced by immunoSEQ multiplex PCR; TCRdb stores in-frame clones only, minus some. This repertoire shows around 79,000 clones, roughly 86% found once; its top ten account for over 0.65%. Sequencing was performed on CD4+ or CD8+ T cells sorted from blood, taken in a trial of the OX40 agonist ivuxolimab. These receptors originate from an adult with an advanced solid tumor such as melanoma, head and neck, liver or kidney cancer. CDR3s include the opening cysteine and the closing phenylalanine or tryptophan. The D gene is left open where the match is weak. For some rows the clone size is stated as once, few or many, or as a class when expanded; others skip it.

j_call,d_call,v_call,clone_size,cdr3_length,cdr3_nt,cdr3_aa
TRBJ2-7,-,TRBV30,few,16,TGTGCCTGGAGTCCCCCCTTGGGCGGGACCTCCTACGAGCAGTACTTC,CAWSPPLGGTSYEQYF
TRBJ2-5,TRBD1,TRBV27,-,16,TGTGCCAGCAGTTTTAGAAGGGGGCTGTACCAAGAGACCCAGTACTTC,CASSFRRGLYQETQYF
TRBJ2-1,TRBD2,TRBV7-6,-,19,TGTGCCAGCAGCCTAGATGGGACTAGCGGCTTTAGCTCCTACAATGAGCAGTTCTTC,CASSLDGTSGFSSYNEQFF
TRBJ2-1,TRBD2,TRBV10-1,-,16,TGCGCCAGCAGTGAGACTTCAGCGGGGGGGGCAAATGAGCAGTTCTTC,CASSETSAGGANEQFF
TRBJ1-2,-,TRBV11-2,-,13,TGTGCCAGCAGCTTAGAAGGGACCGGGACCTTGACCTTC,CASSLEGTGTLTF
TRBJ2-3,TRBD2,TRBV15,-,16,TGTGCCACCAGCAGTGCGGGACTAGCGAGCACAGATACGCAGTATTTT,CATSSAGLASTDTQYF
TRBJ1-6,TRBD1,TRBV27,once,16,TGTGCCAGCAGTTCGTCTCCGGGACAGGGACATTCACCCCTCCACTTT,CASSSSPGQGHSPLHF
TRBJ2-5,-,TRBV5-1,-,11,TGCGCCAGCAGCTTGGCAGAGACCCAGTACTTC,CASSLAETQYF
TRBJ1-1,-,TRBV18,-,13,TGTGCCAGCTCACCACAGGGTAACACTGAAGCTTTCTTT,CASSPQGNTEAFF
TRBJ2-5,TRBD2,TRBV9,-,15,TGTGCCAGCAGCTCCCGGACTAGCGGCCAAGAGACCCAGTACTTC,CASSSRTSGQETQYF
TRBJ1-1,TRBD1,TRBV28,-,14,TGTGCCAGCAGCCTCTCCCAGGGGGCGGCTGAAGCTTTCTTT,CASSLSQGAAEAFF
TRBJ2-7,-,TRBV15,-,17,TGTGCCACCAGCGGTGTCTTGACAGCGGCGTTTTCGTACGAGCAGTACTTC,CATSGVLTAAFSYEQYF
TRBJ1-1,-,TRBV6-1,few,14,TGTGCCAGCAGTGCGGACGGACTAAACACTGAAGCTTTCTTT,CASSADGLNTEAFF
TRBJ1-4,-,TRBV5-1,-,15,TGCGCCAGCAGCTTTACTGCAGGGCGTAATGAAAAACTGTTTTTT,CASSFTAGRNEKLFF
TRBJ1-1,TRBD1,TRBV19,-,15,TGTGCCAGTACCCCGCGACAGGGACGAGACACTGAAGCTTTCTTT,CASTPRQGRDTEAFF
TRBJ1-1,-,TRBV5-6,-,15,TGTGCCAGCAGCTTGGGATACAGGGCGAACACTGAAGCTTTCTTT,CASSLGYRANTEAFF
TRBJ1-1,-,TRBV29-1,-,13,TGCAGCGTTGGTGCAGGACTTAACACTGAAGCTTTCTTT,CSVGAGLNTEAFF
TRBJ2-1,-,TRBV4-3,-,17,TGCGCCAGCAGCCAAGATATGTCAGGGGGGCCCTACAATGAGCAGTTCTTC,CASSQDMSGGPYNEQFF
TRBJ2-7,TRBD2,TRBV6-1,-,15,TGTGCCAGCAGTGAGTGGACTAGCGACTCCTACGAGCAGTACTTC,CASSEWTSDSYEQYF
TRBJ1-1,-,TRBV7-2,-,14,TGTGCCAGCAGCCAGGGGCGGGGGAACACTGAAGCTTTCTTT,CASSQGRGNTEAFF
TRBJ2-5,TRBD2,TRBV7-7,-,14,TGTGCCAGCAGCTCAGCGGGGCGTCCAGAGACCCAGTACTTC,CASSSAGRPETQYF
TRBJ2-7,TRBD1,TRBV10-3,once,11,TGTGCCATCAGTGGGGACAGCGAGCAGTACTTC,CAISGDSEQYF
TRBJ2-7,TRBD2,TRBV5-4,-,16,TGTGCCAGCAGAAACCCCGGGACTAGCGGGTTCAACGAGCAGTACTTC,CASRNPGTSGFNEQYF
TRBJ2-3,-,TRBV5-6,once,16,TGTGCCAGCAGCTCCGGAAGGGGCCTCGGCACAGATACGCAGTATTTT,CASSSGRGLGTDTQYF
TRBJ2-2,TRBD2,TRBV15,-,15,TGTGCCACCAGCGGAGGACTAGTGAGGGCCGGGGAGCTGTTTTTT,CATSGGLVRAGELFF
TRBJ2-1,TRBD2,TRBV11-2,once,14,TGTGCCAGCAGCCCGTTAGCGGGGCTCAATGAGCAGTTCTTC,CASSPLAGLNEQFF
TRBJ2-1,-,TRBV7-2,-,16,TGTGCCAGCAGCTTAATCGCGGGCGCGAACTACAATGAGCAGTTCTTC,CASSLIAGANYNEQFF
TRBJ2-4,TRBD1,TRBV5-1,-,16,TGCGCCAGCAGCGCGTCCGGGACAGGCGCCTTGAACATTCAGTACTTC,CASSASGTGALNIQYF
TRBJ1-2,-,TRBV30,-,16,TGTGCCTGGAGTGTAGAAGCGGGCAGGGGCTTCTATGGCTACACCTTC,CAWSVEAGRGFYGYTF
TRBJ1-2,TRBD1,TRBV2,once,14,TGTGCCAGCAGGGGACAGGGCCCGGGGTATGGCTACACCTTC,CASRGQGPGYGYTF
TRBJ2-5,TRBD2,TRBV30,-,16,TGTGCCTGGAGTGTACCATTGGCCTGGGGGGGAGAGACCCAGTACTTC,CAWSVPLAWGGETQYF
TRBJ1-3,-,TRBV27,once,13,TGTGCCAGCAGGGGACTCTCTGGAAACACCATATATTTT,CASRGLSGNTIYF
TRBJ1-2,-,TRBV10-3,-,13,TGTGCCATCAGGGAAGAAGCTAACTATGGCTACACCTTC,CAIREEANYGYTF
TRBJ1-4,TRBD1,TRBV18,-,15,TGTGCCAGCTCACCCCAGACGGGACAGGCAGGGAAACTGTTTTTT,CASSPQTGQAGKLFF
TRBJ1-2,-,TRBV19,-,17,TGTGCCAGTAGTATTAGTCTTGATGAGGCAGGGCGTTATGGCTACACCTTC,CASSISLDEAGRYGYTF
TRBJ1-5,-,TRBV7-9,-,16,TGTGCCAGCAGCTTAGTGATGGGGGCCCTAAATCAGCCCCAGCATTTT,CASSLVMGALNQPQHF
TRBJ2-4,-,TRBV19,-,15,TGTGCCAGTAGTGAGGGGGTGTTCACCAAAAACATTCAGTACTTC,CASSEGVFTKNIQYF
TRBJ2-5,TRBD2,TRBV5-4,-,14,TGTGCCAGCAGCTTGGGACTAGCAGGAGAGACCCAGTACTTC,CASSLGLAGETQYF
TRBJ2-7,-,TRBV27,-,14,TGTGCCAGCACCCTTCGGGGTCCTTGGTACGAGCAGTACTTC,CASTLRGPWYEQYF
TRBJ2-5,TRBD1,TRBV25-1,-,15,TGTGCCAGCAGTCCCCCGGGGACAGGGGGAGAGACCCAGTACTTC,CASSPPGTGGETQYF
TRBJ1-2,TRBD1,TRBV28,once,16,TGTGCCAGCAGTCCCTCCCGGACAGGGGGCACCTATGGCTACACCTTC,CASSPSRTGGTYGYTF
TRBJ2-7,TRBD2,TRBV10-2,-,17,TGCGCCAGCAGACCGACTAGCGGGGGGGCAATCCTCTCCGAGCAGTACTTC,CASRPTSGGAILSEQYF
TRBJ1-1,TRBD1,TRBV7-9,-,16,TGTGCCAGCAGCACCCACAGGGGGACCCAGAACACTGAAGCTTTCTTT,CASSTHRGTQNTEAFF